This TCR beta chain is drawn from a study of T cells in Graves' hyperthyroidism and ophthalmopathy. At the level of the study: Specimen type is peripheral blood, collected at initial diagnosis prior to any treatment.

Germline loops: CDR1 GTSNPN, CDR2 SVGIG (reference sequence). J gave up 6 bases and V 5 bases, and 4 bases lay outside the gene matches. The length of the CDR3 is 11 residues. Study findings and constraints: The model made its ophthalmopathy prediction, and onset followed a median approximately 6.5 months later.

This clonotype appeared many times. The antigen is undetermined. Using over 8.5 ml of fresh peripheral blood, PBMCs were prepared. RNA transcripts yielded amplified TCR beta CDR3 regions. A set of HTBI primers served as the primers for a first-round RT-PCR of the TCR CDR3. TCRdb ran MiXCR on the multiplex PCR reads and lists one entry per CDR3 protein. The table has around 440,000 distinct CDR3 sequences, about 15% seen once. The sequenced sample was blood. This chain joins TRBV30 and TRBJ2-7, with 7 bases identical to TRBD1. The clonotype originates from a young woman with Graves' hyperthyroidism. As DNA, the CDR3 is TGTGCCTGGGGAGGACAGGCCGAGCAGTACTTC. Its translation is CAWGGQAEQYF.